Listed below are T cell receptor beta chains from one sample, sequenced in a study of T and B cells in COVID-19 patients. TCRdb ran MiXCR on the multiplex PCR reads and lists one entry per CDR3 protein. Of around 30,000 distinct CDR3 sequences listed, roughly 33% are singletons. What was sequenced was blood. These receptors originate from a human donor who had recovered from COVID-19. Both conserved end residues are part of each CDR3. D genes are given only for firm matches.

v_gene: TRBV12-3/TRBV12-4; d_gene: TRBD1; j_gene: TRBJ2-7; CDR3aa: CASSGSPGQGHEQYF
v_gene: TRBV4-3; d_gene: TRBD1; j_gene: TRBJ1-2; CDR3aa: CASSLDRDRGNGYTF
v_gene: TRBV6-5; d_gene: TRBD2; j_gene: TRBJ2-7; CDR3aa: CASSYFREGYEQYF
v_gene: TRBV6-5; d_gene: NA; j_gene: TRBJ2-7; CDR3aa: CASSYPDMEQYF
v_gene: TRBV19; d_gene: NA; j_gene: TRBJ2-1; CDR3aa: CASSWESYNEQFF
v_gene: TRBV19; d_gene: TRBD1; j_gene: TRBJ1-5; CDR3aa: CASSRDRESNQPQHF
v_gene: TRBV10-3; d_gene: TRBD1; j_gene: TRBJ2-7; CDR3aa: CAISDEGAHEQYF
v_gene: TRBV29-1; d_gene: NA; j_gene: TRBJ2-1; CDR3aa: CSATQDEQFF
v_gene: TRBV6-5; d_gene: NA; j_gene: TRBJ2-7; CDR3aa: CASRLNRRAMSEQYF
v_gene: TRBV6-1; d_gene: TRBD2; j_gene: TRBJ2-2; CDR3aa: CASSEAGGANTGELFF
v_gene: TRBV7-9; d_gene: NA; j_gene: TRBJ2-2; CDR3aa: CASSLGSGELFF
v_gene: TRBV5-6; d_gene: NA; j_gene: TRBJ1-1; CDR3aa: CASSLLQGGEAFF
v_gene: TRBV6-5; d_gene: NA; j_gene: TRBJ1-2; CDR3aa: CASSYSGVHLVGGTNYGYTF
v_gene: TRBV6-5; d_gene: NA; j_gene: TRBJ1-3; CDR3aa: CASSYSGSDHNTIYF
v_gene: TRBV6-5; d_gene: TRBD2; j_gene: TRBJ2-1; CDR3aa: CAISESRLAGAPSDEQFF
v_gene: TRBV27; d_gene: TRBD1; j_gene: TRBJ1-5; CDR3aa: CASSQGQGDQPQHF
v_gene: TRBV6-5; d_gene: NA; j_gene: TRBJ2-7; CDR3aa: CASSPTPAVYEQYF
v_gene: TRBV5-1; d_gene: TRBD2; j_gene: TRBJ2-5; CDR3aa: CASSLVKASGRETQYF
v_gene: TRBV6-5; d_gene: TRBD1; j_gene: TRBJ2-7; CDR3aa: CASAGTGVSYEQYF
v_gene: TRBV4-3; d_gene: NA; j_gene: TRBJ2-2; CDR3aa: CASTSTQASTGELFF
v_gene: TRBV4-1; d_gene: NA; j_gene: TRBJ2-6; CDR3aa: CASSPPGGTGANVLTF
v_gene: TRBV20-1; d_gene: NA; j_gene: TRBJ2-2; CDR3aa: CSASPGTNTGELFF
v_gene: TRBV15; d_gene: TRBD2; j_gene: TRBJ2-3; CDR3aa: CATSGRTSGRTDTQYF
v_gene: TRBV29-1; d_gene: NA; j_gene: TRBJ1-1; CDR3aa: CSVGAQGPGLFF
v_gene: TRBV27; d_gene: NA; j_gene: TRBJ2-5; CDR3aa: CASRQFRAETQYF
v_gene: TRBV6-2/TRBV6-3; d_gene: NA; j_gene: TRBJ2-1; CDR3aa: CASSRKNEQFF
v_gene: TRBV19; d_gene: NA; j_gene: TRBJ2-7; CDR3aa: CASSIHFGQTFSDQYF
v_gene: TRBV24-1; d_gene: NA; j_gene: TRBJ2-6; CDR3aa: CATSLAGAGANVLTF
v_gene: TRBV19; d_gene: TRBD2; j_gene: TRBJ2-3; CDR3aa: CASSRRTSGRTDTQYF
v_gene: TRBV20-1; d_gene: TRBD1; j_gene: TRBJ2-2; CDR3aa: CSARGDRNTGGLFF
v_gene: TRBV5-1; d_gene: NA; j_gene: TRBJ1-1; CDR3aa: CASSLAENTEAFF
v_gene: TRBV5-1; d_gene: NA; j_gene: TRBJ2-7; CDR3aa: CASSLGGLDLTYEQYF
v_gene: TRBV6-6; d_gene: NA; j_gene: TRBJ1-1; CDR3aa: CASSLTQTTEAFF
v_gene: TRBV29-1; d_gene: TRBD2; j_gene: TRBJ2-3; CDR3aa: CSVEEMKRETTDTQYF
v_gene: TRBV4-3; d_gene: TRBD2; j_gene: TRBJ2-7; CDR3aa: CASSQKSQMPTSGRGGYYEQYF
v_gene: TRBV10-3; d_gene: TRBD2; j_gene: TRBJ2-3; CDR3aa: CAIKREGLGTDTQYF
v_gene: TRBV7-9; d_gene: NA; j_gene: TRBJ1-4; CDR3aa: CASSESGLLGEANEKLFF
v_gene: TRBV11-1; d_gene: NA; j_gene: TRBJ2-1; CDR3aa: CASSLLGIRSYNEQFF
v_gene: TRBV18; d_gene: NA; j_gene: TRBJ2-7; CDR3aa: CASSPRRGELTYEQYF
v_gene: TRBV19; d_gene: TRBD2; j_gene: TRBJ2-1; CDR3aa: CASRSGLAGGGEQFF
v_gene: TRBV11-1; d_gene: NA; j_gene: TRBJ2-3; CDR3aa: CASSFPGTSTDTQYF
v_gene: TRBV6-5; d_gene: NA; j_gene: TRBJ1-1; CDR3aa: CASSYSWLGTEAFF
v_gene: TRBV6-5; d_gene: NA; j_gene: TRBJ2-4; CDR3aa: CASSQNTGAKNIQYF
v_gene: TRBV27; d_gene: TRBD1; j_gene: TRBJ1-2; CDR3aa: CASSSWTGSGYGYTF
v_gene: TRBV5-4; d_gene: NA; j_gene: TRBJ1-3; CDR3aa: CASSLQGNTIYF
v_gene: TRBV6-2/TRBV6-3; d_gene: NA; j_gene: TRBJ1-1; CDR3aa: CASSSHLYQPRNTEAFF
v_gene: TRBV27; d_gene: TRBD2; j_gene: TRBJ2-1; CDR3aa: CASSLGLAAYNEQFF
v_gene: TRBV6-5; d_gene: NA; j_gene: TRBJ1-4; CDR3aa: CASSSGQKNEKLFF
v_gene: TRBV19; d_gene: TRBD1; j_gene: TRBJ1-2; CDR3aa: CATWTGRVHGYTF
v_gene: TRBV24-1; d_gene: TRBD2; j_gene: TRBJ2-1; CDR3aa: CATSAVTSGSYNEQFF
v_gene: TRBV5-1; d_gene: TRBD1; j_gene: TRBJ2-7; CDR3aa: CASSTGQRSYEQYF
v_gene: TRBV6-1; d_gene: TRBD2; j_gene: TRBJ2-7; CDR3aa: CASSEPGLALTYEQYF
v_gene: TRBV5-6; d_gene: TRBD2; j_gene: TRBJ2-5; CDR3aa: CASRSGTSGLQETQYF
v_gene: TRBV20-1; d_gene: TRBD1; j_gene: TRBJ2-1; CDR3aa: CSAGSTGNEQFF
v_gene: TRBV19; d_gene: NA; j_gene: TRBJ2-2; CDR3aa: CASKVTANTGELFF
v_gene: TRBV6-6; d_gene: NA; j_gene: TRBJ2-5; CDR3aa: CASSERVGGRDQLF
v_gene: TRBV5-4; d_gene: TRBD2; j_gene: TRBJ2-5; CDR3aa: CASSASGDLLAQYF
v_gene: TRBV6-2/TRBV6-3; d_gene: TRBD2; j_gene: TRBJ2-4; CDR3aa: CASTPFDRTSGRWTKNIQYF
v_gene: TRBV5-6; d_gene: NA; j_gene: TRBJ2-4; CDR3aa: CASSFLGKRAKNIQYF
v_gene: TRBV6-6; d_gene: NA; j_gene: TRBJ2-3; CDR3aa: CASSVRTALTDTQYF